The next 24 T cell receptor beta chains were all read from a single sample in a study of T cell changes during pregnancy in multiple sclerosis. Assay used: immunoSEQ multiplex PCR; TCRdb lists only in-frame clones, some missing. This table has some 30,000 clones, roughly 90% appearing once. The sample in question was CD8+ T cells from peripheral blood mononuclear cells, obtained after pregnancy. All receptors come from a female donor with multiple sclerosis, enrolled in a pregnancy study.

This clone has a single count. The chain employs TRBV7-8 and TRBJ2-2; 8 bases fit TRBD2. CDR3 size: 17 residues. V was pared by 3 bases and J by 0 bases, with 6 bases of the junction left unmatched. The germline gives CDR1 SGHVS, CDR2 FQNEAQ. The CDR3, as DNA: TGTGCCAGCAGCTTGGTACTAGCGGAGTCGAACACCGGGGAGCTGTTTTTT. This gives the protein CASSLVLAESNTGELFF.

This chain joins TRBV4-1 and TRBJ1-5, with 8 bases matching TRBD1. CDR3 length: 16 residues. The junction had 7 bases not matched to a gene; V was cut back by 0 bases and J by 6 bases. Germline CDR1 reads MGHRA; CDR2 reads YSYEKL. CDR3 sequence reads: CASSQEPRTGSQPQHF. The CDR3 coding sequence is TGCGCCAGCAGCCAAGAGCCCCGGACAGGGAGTCAGCCCCAGCATTTT.

This chain links TRBV7-8 with TRBJ2-1, with D perhaps TRBD2 (6 bases). This CDR3 is 15 amino acids long. With 3 bases removed from V and 0 bases from J, the gap between germline ends came to 9 bases. Per germline, CDR1 SGHVS and CDR2 FQNEAQ. The CDR3 loop reads CASSLFGSSYNEQFF. CDR3 in DNA: TGTGCCAGCAGCTTGTTCGGGAGCTCCTACAATGAGCAGTTCTTC.

The CDR3 coding sequence is TGTGCCAGTCGCGGTTATGGGGCCAACGTCCTGACTTTC. This sequence encodes CASRGYGANVLTF. The V gene is TRBV6-5, the J gene TRBJ2-6; unclear D gene. The CDR3 loop spans 13 amino acids. The germline gives CDR1 MNHEY, CDR2 SVGAGI. V lost 9 bases to trimming and J lost 3 bases, with 9 bases between them.

This clone was recorded once. As DNA, the CDR3 is TGCAGCGTTGAATTGGGGACTCGCTCCTACAATGAGCAGTTCTTC. It encodes CSVELGTRSYNEQFF. This chain uses TRBV29-1 with TRBJ2-1, with D possibly being TRBD2 (6 bases). V was clipped by 2 bases and J by 0 bases, with 11 bases between them. There are 15 residues in the CDR3. Germline V gives CDR1 SQVTM, CDR2 ANQGSEA.

The V and J genes are TRBV7-9 and TRBJ2-5, with TRBD2 matching over 12 bases. CDR3 size: 14 residues. The J segment lost 1 base and the V segment lost 11 bases, leaving 5 bases of the junction unmatched. Germline CDR1 and CDR2: SEHNR and FQNEAQ (reference sequence). The CDR3 spells CAGGLAGPQETQYF. CDR3 nucleotides: TGTGCCGGAGGACTAGCGGGGCCCCAAGAGACCCAGTACTTC.

The CDR3 coding sequence is TGTGCCAGCAGCCTATTTGTTGGCACAGATACGCAGTATTTT. It specifies CASSLFVGTDTQYF. V gene TRBV7-2 combines with J gene TRBJ2-3, with D hard to call. Trimming pared 5 bases from V and 1 base from J, leaving 10 bases between. This CDR3 has 14 residues. Germline V gene sequence: CDR1 SGHTA, CDR2 FQGNSA.

This sequence joins TRBV6-5 and TRBJ2-7; a weak D match, TRBD1 (5 bases). V lost 8 bases, J lost 3 bases, and 11 bases lay in between. This CDR3 has 12 amino acids. Looked up from germline, CDR1 is MNHEY and CDR2 is SVGAGI. This CDR3 reads CASGARVYEQYF. The DNA for the CDR3 is TGTGCCAGCGGGGCACGAGTCTACGAGCAGTACTTC.

This chain's CDR3 is CASSLPRSGTYNEQFF. The CDR3 coding sequence is TGTGCCAGCAGCTTGCCCAGGAGCGGGACCTACAATGAGCAGTTCTTC. The chain recombines TRBV11-2 with TRBJ2-1, with TRBD2 matching 7 bases. From germline, CDR1 is SGHAT and CDR2 FQNNGV. J was trimmed by 2 bases and V by 3 bases; bases with no gene match: 7. This CDR3 comprises 16 residues.

The CDR3 DNA sequence: TGTGCCAGTAGTATACTAGTTTCGAGCGGGAACCCCTACGAGCAGTACTTC. It yields the protein CASSILVSSGNPYEQYF. V gene TRBV19 combines with J gene TRBJ2-7; 7 bases align to TRBD2. The CDR3 has 17 amino acids. Trimming cost V 2 bases and J 2 bases; bases outside gene matches: 12. From germline, CDR1 is LNHDA and CDR2 SQIVND (reference sequence).

This rearrangement joins TRBV10-1 to TRBJ1-1, with a tentative D call TRBD1 (5 bases). Trimming took off 4 bases at V and 0 bases at J, with 12 bases between the two ends. The CDR3 covers 15 residues. In germline, CDR1 is WNHNN, CDR2 SYGVQD (reference sequence). The DNA of the CDR3 is TGCGCCAGCAGTGGAATGCGGGGGATGAACACTGAAGCTTTCTTT. It specifies CASSGMRGMNTEAFF.

The count of this clone is one. Mismatch with germline at one junction end may stem from a read error. CDR3 protein: CASRLAGAYNEQFF. Written as DNA, the CDR3 is TGTGCCAGCAGATTAGCGGGAGCCTACAATGAGCAGTTCTTC. The genes are TRBV7-2 and TRBJ2-1; 9 positions agree with TRBD2. This CDR3 has 14 residues. Germline CDR1 reads SGHTA; CDR2 reads FQGNSA.

The V gene is TRBV19, the J gene TRBJ1-5; 8 bases match TRBD1. The CDR3 loop spans 15 amino acids. The V and J ends lost 6 bases and 3 bases, in that order; junction bases with no gene match: 7. Germline loops: CDR1 LNHDA, CDR2 SQIVND (reference sequence). As DNA, the CDR3 is TGTGCCAGTAGCCTGGGACAGGCGTACAATCAGCCCCAGCATTTT. Translation: CASSLGQAYNQPQHF. Looking up the rest from reference TRBV19 and TRBJ1-5 gives the full variable domain: DGGITQSPKYLFRKEGQNVTLSCEQNLNHDAMYWYRQDPGQGLRLIYYSQIVNDFQKGDIAEGYSVSREKKESFPLTVTSAQKNPTAFYLCASSLGQAYNQPQHFGDGTRLSIL.

The rearrangement uses TRBV10-3 and TRBJ2-7; D gene ambiguous. Germline CDR1 and CDR2: ENHRY and SYGVKD. Trimming cost V 4 bases and J 5 bases, with 24 bases left between them. This CDR3 has 17 amino acids. The CDR3 DNA reads TGTGCCATCAGTGCCCCCCCGCCGGTCAGCAAGAGGAACGAGCAGTACTTC. Translating it yields CAISAPPPVSKRNEQYF.

The chain employs TRBV25-1 and TRBJ1-4; D is possibly TRBD1 (5 bases). Deletions cut 5 bases from V and 4 bases from J, with 11 bases between. The CDR3 sequence is 14 residues long. Germline-derived CDR1 and CDR2 are MGHDK and SYGVNS. The CDR3 sequence: CASSRQSVNEKLFF. CDR3 coding DNA: TGTGCCAGCAGTAGACAGAGCGTTAATGAAAAACTGTTTTTT.

The rearrangement joins TRBV19 to TRBJ1-1, with TRBD1 matching over 7 bases. CDR1 and CDR2 from the germline V gene are LNHDA and SQIVND (reference sequence). The length of the CDR3 is 14 residues. The V gene end was trimmed by 5 bases and the J gene end by 0 bases; junction bases not matched to a gene: 3. DNA of the CDR3: TGTGCCAGTAGTGAGGGACAGCTGAACACTGAAGCTTTCTTT. Translation gives CASSEGQLNTEAFF.

Here the CDR3 reads CASSKTWDRGGDGYTF. The DNA of the CDR3 is TGTGCCAGCAGCAAAACGTGGGACAGGGGAGGGGATGGCTACACCTTC. The chain carries TRBV7-9 and TRBJ1-2; 10 nucleotides line up with TRBD1. V shed 5 bases, J shed 6 bases, and the junction held 12 bases outside the gene matches. From germline, CDR1 is SEHNR and CDR2 FQNEAQ (reference sequence). The CDR3 sequence is 16 residues long.

CDR3 in amino acids: CASSQEASIPWETQYF. The CDR3 bases are TGTGCCAGCAGCCAAGAAGCCTCCATACCTTGGGAGACCCAGTACTTC. This chain connects TRBV14 to TRBJ2-5; D is ambiguous. The CDR3 spans 16 residues. CDR1 is SGHDN and CDR2 is FVKESK in the germline V gene. Trimming took 0 bases from V and 5 from J, leaving 16 bases between them.

The V gene is TRBV2, the J gene TRBJ2-7; the match to TRBD1 covers 8 bases. CDR1 and CDR2 from the germline V gene are SNHLY and FYNNEI. This CDR3 region has 14 residues. Trimming cost V 9 bases and J 3 bases; bases outside gene matches: 10. The CDR3 DNA is TGTGCCAGTTTTGGGACAGGATTGGGCTACGAGCAGTACTTC. Translation: CASFGTGLGYEQYF.

The chain employs TRBV13 and TRBJ2-5; D unclear. V dropped 4 bases and J dropped 6 bases, with 12 bases sitting between them. Germline-derived CDR1 and CDR2 are PRHDT and FYEKMQ (reference sequence). The CDR3 length is 13 residues. The CDR3 DNA follows: TGTGCCAGCAGCTCCGCGGAGCTGCAGACCCAGTACTTC. Translation gives CASSSAELQTQYF.

V usage is TRBV7-9 and J usage is TRBJ1-2; possibly TRBD1 for D (5 bases). The CDR3 has 12 residues. Germline loops: CDR1 SEHNR, CDR2 FQNEAQ (reference sequence). Trimming took off 2 bases at V and 7 bases at J, with 8 bases between the two ends. The CDR3 loop is CASSLQGFGYTF. In nucleotides, the CDR3 is TGTGCCAGCAGCTTACAGGGTTTTGGCTACACCTTC.

This chain connects TRBV10-3 to TRBJ2-7; D possibly corresponds to TRBD1 (5 bases). Between the trimmed V and J ends, which lost 4 bases and 2 bases, there was a span of 12 bases. This CDR3 spans 14 amino acids. CDR1 is ENHRY, CDR2 SYGVKD, per germline. The CDR3 protein is CAISGTGAAYEQYF. CDR3 nucleotides: TGTGCCATCAGTGGAACAGGCGCGGCCTACGAGCAGTACTTC.

This clone rates as medium-sized (0.01 to 0.1%). The CDR3 region is CASSLGGGSDEQFF. The CDR3 DNA reads as TGTGCCAGCAGCTTAGGGGGCGGGAGTGATGAGCAGTTCTTC. The rearrangement joins TRBV7-3 to TRBJ2-1, with TRBD2 as a possible D gene (7 bases). V was trimmed by 2 bases and J by 8 bases, leaving 13 bases between them. The CDR3 has 14 residues. Germline CDR1 reads SGHTA; CDR2 reads FQGTGA.

This clone was counted a single time. V is TRBV6-5 and J is TRBJ1-5; 9 bases fit TRBD1. With V trimmed by 5 bases and J by 4 bases, 3 bases remained unmatched. This CDR3 region has 14 residues. Germline CDR1 MNHEY, CDR2 SVGAGI. The CDR3 DNA sequence: TGTGCCAGCAGTGACGGACAGGGGAATCAGCCCCAGCATTTT. It is translated as CASSDGQGNQPQHF.